The clone carrying this T cell receptor beta chain was seen ten or more times. Its antigen is undetermined. A first 10-cycle multiplex round used 32 V-gene and 13 J-gene primers on TCR beta CDR3. TCRdb independently ran MiXCR on the multiplex PCR reads; one entry per CDR3 protein. This table holds roughly 13,000 distinct CDR3 sequences, under 30% found once. Genomic DNA extracted from bulk tumor tissue served as template. A total of 450 to 700 ng was used per sample. Biopsies, several per primary tumor and spaced far apart, were collected during surgery. Patients had untreated, newly diagnosed non-small cell lung cancer and underwent curative surgery. This entry belongs to a study of immune heterogeneity within non-small cell lung tumors. The study's findings and limits: There were identical dominant CDR3 beta clonotypes recurring across tumor sites within a patient, together with site-unique high-frequency clones.

The V end lost 2 bases, the J end lost 11 bases, and 18 bases lay between the germline ends. This CDR3 region has 13 residues. In germline, CDR1 is GTSNPN, CDR2 SVGIG (reference sequence). Source material: lung tumor tissue. This TCR derives from a man aged 50 to 59 with non-small cell lung cancer. V and J are TRBV30 and TRBJ1-1; D not resolved. The CDR3 protein is CAWSRIKESPAFF. The CDR3 DNA is TGTGCCTGGAGTAGGATAAAGGAGAGTCCGGCTTTCTTT.